This note documents a single T cell receptor beta chain sequence. Antigen unknown. Alongside a J-beta primer mix, a sample-barcoded 5' primer served in a second PCR lasting roughly 7 to 11 cycles. TCRdb itself ran the 5' RACE reads through MiXCR, one entry per CDR3 protein. The table has about 780,000 distinct CDR3 sequences, around 50% seen once. This CDR3 is built from 17 residues. The germline gives CDR1 SGHRS, CDR2 YFSETQ. V shed 2 bases, J shed 7 bases, and the junction held 12 bases outside the gene matches. The sample comes from a study of blood T cells in healthy people across ages. Study results and limitations: A roughly linear fall in TCR beta diversity per million T cells was seen with increasing age. Aged donors had fewer naive CD4+ cells and lower diversity than long-lived donors.

This chain links TRBV5-1 with TRBJ2-1; 10 bases fit TRBD1. The receptor was derived from a man aged 80 or over in good health. Sequencing used blood. The CDR3 bases are TGCGCCAGCAGCTTATCTCGCGGGACAGGGGCGGGGAATGAGCAGTTCTTC. It codes for CASSLSRGTGAGNEQFF.